This T cell receptor beta chain was captured by sequencing in a study of OX40 agonist ivuxolimab in advanced cancers. The V end was cut by 7 bases, the J end by 3 bases, with 13 bases between. Germline CDR1 and CDR2: SQVTM and ANQGSEA. The CDR3 consists of 13 residues. Some clones are missing from TCRdb's copy, which holds only in-frame ones; the method was immunoSEQ multiplex PCR. This sample has 20,000 to 30,000 clones, with roughly 91% found just once. This chain joins TRBV29-1 and TRBJ1-3; possible D gene TRBD1, 6 bases. The sample in question was CD4+ or CD8+ T cells sorted from blood, obtained in a trial of the OX40 agonist ivuxolimab. The origin of this receptor is an adult with an advanced solid tumor such as melanoma, head and neck, liver or kidney cancer. CDR3 amino acids: CSATGYFGNTIYF. The CDR3 nucleotides read TGCAGCGCGACAGGCTATTTTGGAAACACCATATATTTT.